This T cell receptor (beta chain) came from a study of beta chain features in type 1 diabetes (dated 2018 in TCRdb). Notes on the research overall: Patients and healthy donors did not differ in mean age, gender distribution, total cell number or subset yield. A total of about 100 million sorted cells were examined across all samples, and RNA yield correlated strongly with the number of cells per subset. In the study, recently diagnosed type 1 diabetes patients and matched healthy donors were compared on the TCRB repertoires of their sorted circulating CD4+ T cell subsets. Regulatory and stem cell-like memory subsets were isolated from only 8 patients and about 8 healthy donors, whereas naive and central memory subsets came from all 30 or so donors.

All of the isolated RNA was reverse transcribed with the High Capacity cDNA Reverse Transcription Kit, so expressed TCRB transcripts were sequenced. Naive, central memory and regulatory T cell samples underwent deep immunoSEQ sequencing, averaging around 3.9 million total reads per sample. Sorted cells were lysed in RLT buffer, and RNA was extracted using DNase-treated RNeasy Micro or Mini kits according to cell number. To prevent cross-contamination, each cell subset was processed individually, whereas patient and healthy donor samples were processed jointly. TCRB sequences were amplified from cDNA with the immunoSEQ multiplex PCR, producing 87-bp fragments spanning the CDR3 region. Sequencing of the amplicons was performed on the Illumina HiSeq platform. Under the source paper's analysis protocol: Synthetic template baselines were used to correct PCR bias computationally, reads within Hamming distance 2 were collapsed together, and singletons that could not be merged were discarded. Reads were aligned to IMGT to assign V, D and J genes, CDR3 length, and insertions or deletions at six rearrangement sites. Within each subset, clonotype counts were normalized to sorted cell number, and only after that were true diversity and Gini coefficients computed with the tcR R package. The overlap coefficient, calculated on TCRB nucleotide sequences, was used to measure repertoire sharing. Out-of-frame TCRB sequences from naive cells were analyzed to stand in for the pre-selection repertoire. Here the immuneACCESS table is served through TCRdb, limited to in-frame sequences with V and J called. Missing clones are a known gap in these copies; in checked studies unresolved V genes cover under half, and the rest lacks a known reason. For V, J and clone size, that table is used; D and trimming come from the DNA. The sample yields around 250,000 clones; 20% to 25% were counted once. The biggest ten clones account for over 0.01% of the sample.

This clone was seen only a few times. The antigen it binds to is not known. Base qualities are not recorded, but no much larger clone differs from it by a single base. A single peripheral blood draw of approximately 0.11 L on average was collected from each donor into heparinised tubes. A BD FACSAria II and a panel including CD45RO, CCR7, CD25, CD127, CD95 and CD27 were used to sort naive, central memory, regulatory and stem cell-like memory CD4+ T cells. Purity was above 95% for every sorted population. PBMCs were isolated immediately by Lymphoprep density gradient centrifugation and stained directly without culture. So that batch effects would be minimized, each experiment stained and sorted samples in pairs, pairing one healthy donor with one patient. Overall study outcomes, separate from this receptor: Because the HLA sub-analyses included only small numbers of individuals, any influence of HLA type on TCRB rearrangement was left unresolved. Fewer insertions and more nucleotide deletions at VDJ recombination sites were observed in patients with type 1 diabetes, implying thymic rearrangement abnormalities. Because cDNA was sequenced instead of genomic DNA, activated cells with high expression could be over-represented, although the groups did not differ in activation or CD3 levels. Naive, central memory and regulatory TCRB repertoires appeared to be more similar among patients than among healthy donors. Shorter templates might be favored by PCR, yet because patient and control samples were amplified and corrected together, any such skew would affect both groups equally. In all four CD4+ subsets, TCRB CDR3 length was moderately but significantly shorter in type 1 diabetes patients.

The sample consisted of naive CD4+ T cells from blood. The label giving this sample's cell subset or site can be read as: true naive CD4+ T cells. The TCR sequence derives from a young woman with type 1 diabetes.

Here is the DNA: TGCAGCGTTGAAAACCACAATCCTCGGGGCTCCTACGAGCAGTACTTC. Its product reads: CSVENHNPRGSYEQYF. The rearrangement combines TRBV29-1 with TRBJ2-7; TRBD2 is a weak D gene call, 5 bases matching. CDR1 and CDR2 (SQVTM, ANQGSEA) derive from the germline V gene. Trimming takes 2 bases from V and 0 bases from J, and the germline ends sit 17 bases apart. From the cysteine up to the phenylalanine, the CDR3 has a length of 16 residues. Of the read, only the CDR3 DNA is kept; its 48 bases are in frame from base 1.